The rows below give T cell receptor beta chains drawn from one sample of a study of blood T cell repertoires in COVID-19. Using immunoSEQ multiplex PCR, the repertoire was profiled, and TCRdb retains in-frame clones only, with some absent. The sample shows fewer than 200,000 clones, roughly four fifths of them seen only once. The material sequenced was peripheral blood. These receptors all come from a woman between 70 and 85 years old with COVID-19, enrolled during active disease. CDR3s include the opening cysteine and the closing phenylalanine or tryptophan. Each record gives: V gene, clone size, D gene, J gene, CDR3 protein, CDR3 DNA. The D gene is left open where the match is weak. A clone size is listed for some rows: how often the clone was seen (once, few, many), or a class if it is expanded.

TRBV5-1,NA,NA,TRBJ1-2,CASSLAAGAGVGYTF,TGCGCCAGCAGCTTGGCCGCGGGGGCAGGGGTTGGCTACACCTTC
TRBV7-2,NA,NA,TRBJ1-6,CASSLDRFSPLHF,TGTGCCAGCAGCTTAGACAGGTTTTCACCCCTCCACTTT
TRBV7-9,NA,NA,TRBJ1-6,CASSLERLGVPNSPLHF,TGTGCCAGCAGCTTAGAGAGGCTCGGGGTGCCAAATTCACCCCTCCACTTT
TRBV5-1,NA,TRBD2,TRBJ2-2,CASQGVAGVTGELFF,TGCGCCAGCCAGGGAGTAGCGGGAGTCACCGGGGAGCTGTTTTTT
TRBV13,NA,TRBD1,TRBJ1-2,CASSHGTGGLYGYTF,TGTGCCAGCAGCCATGGGACAGGGGGTCTCTATGGCTACACCTTC
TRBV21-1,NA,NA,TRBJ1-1,CASSAWRYMNTEAFF,TGTGCCAGCAGCGCTTGGAGGTACATGAACACTGAAGCTTTCTTT
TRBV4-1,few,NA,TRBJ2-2,CASSQTGSPGTGELFF,TGCGCCAGCAGCCAAACAGGGAGCCCAGGGACCGGGGAGCTGTTTTTT
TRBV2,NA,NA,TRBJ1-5,CASRGGRGQPQHF,TGTGCCAGCAGGGGGGGACGAGGCCAGCCCCAGCATTTT
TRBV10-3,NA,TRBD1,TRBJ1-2,CAIAGTGNGYTF,TGTGCCATCGCCGGGACAGGGAACGGCTACACCTTC
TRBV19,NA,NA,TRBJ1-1,CASSIGGAKNTEAFF,TGTGCCAGTAGTATAGGTGGGGCCAAGAACACTGAAGCTTTCTTT
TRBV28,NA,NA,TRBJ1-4,CASSDVGATNEKLFF,TGTGCCAGCAGTGATGTCGGAGCAACTAATGAAAAACTGTTTTTT
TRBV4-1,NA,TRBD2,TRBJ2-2,CASSHQFSGTANTGELFF,TGCGCCAGCAGCCACCAATTCAGCGGGACCGCGAACACCGGGGAGCTGTTTTTT
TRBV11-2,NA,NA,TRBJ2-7,CASSFSDRSYEQYF,TGTGCCAGCAGCTTCAGTGACAGGTCCTACGAGCAGTACTTC
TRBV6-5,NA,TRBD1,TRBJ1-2,CASRGDSLNYGYTF,TGTGCCAGCAGAGGGGACAGCCTTAACTATGGCTACACCTTC
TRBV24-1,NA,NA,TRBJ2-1,CATSDFEPSSYNEQFF,TGTGCCACCAGTGATTTCGAACCGAGCTCCTACAATGAGCAGTTCTTC
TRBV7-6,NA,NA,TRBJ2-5,CASSGSATQETQYF,TGTGCCAGCAGCGGATCAGCGACCCAAGAGACCCAGTACTTC
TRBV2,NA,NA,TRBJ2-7,CASGHYEQYF,TGTGCCAGCGGACACTACGAGCAGTACTTC
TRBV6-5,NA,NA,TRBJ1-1,CASSYSGSNTEAFF,TGTGCCAGCAGTTACTCGGGCAGTAACACTGAAGCTTTCTTT
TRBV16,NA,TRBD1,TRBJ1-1,CASSRTEGAGTEAFF,TGTGCCAGCAGCCGGACTGAGGGGGCGGGCACTGAAGCTTTCTTT
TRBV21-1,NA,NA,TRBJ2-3,CASSGDRGLGDTQYF,TGTGCCAGCAGCGGGGACAGGGGGCTCGGAGATACGCAGTATTTT
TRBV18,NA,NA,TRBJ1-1,CASSQGLNTEAFF,TGTGCCAGCTCACAGGGGCTGAACACTGAAGCTTTCTTT
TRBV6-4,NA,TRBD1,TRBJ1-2,CASSDFYRGNGYTF,TGTGCCAGCAGTGACTTCTACAGGGGTAACGGCTACACCTTC
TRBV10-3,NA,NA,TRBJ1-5,CATHQGGIYQPQHF,TGTGCCACTCATCAGGGAGGGATTTATCAGCCCCAGCATTTT
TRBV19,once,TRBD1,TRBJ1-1,CASRRTGGRLDTEAFF,TGTGCCAGTAGAAGGACAGGGGGCAGACTTGACACTGAAGCTTTCTTT
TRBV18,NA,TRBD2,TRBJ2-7,CASSQASGSYEQYF,TGTGCCAGCTCACAGGCTAGCGGGAGCTACGAGCAGTACTTC
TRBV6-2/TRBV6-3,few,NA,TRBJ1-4,CASSSPGQFATNEKLFF,TGTGCCAGCAGTTCACCGGGACAATTTGCAACTAATGAAAAACTGTTTTTT
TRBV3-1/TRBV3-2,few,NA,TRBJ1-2,CASSQGSSSYGYTF,TGTGCCAGCAGCCAAGGTTCCAGTTCCTATGGCTACACCTTC
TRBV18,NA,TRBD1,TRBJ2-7,CASSHPDRPYEQYF,TGTGCCAGCTCACACCCGGACAGGCCCTACGAGCAGTACTTC
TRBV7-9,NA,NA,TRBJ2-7,CASSSGLHYEQYF,TGTGCCAGCAGTTCAGGGCTCCACTACGAGCAGTACTTC
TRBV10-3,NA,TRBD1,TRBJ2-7,CAISESGGTGGYEQYF,TGTGCCATCAGTGAGTCCGGCGGGACAGGGGGCTACGAGCAGTACTTC
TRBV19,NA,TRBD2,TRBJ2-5,CASRVTSGQETQYF,TGTGCCAGTCGTGTGACTAGCGGGCAAGAGACCCAGTACTTC
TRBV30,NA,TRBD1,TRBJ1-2,CAWREQGYYGYTF,TGTGCCTGGAGGGAACAGGGGTACTATGGCTACACCTTC
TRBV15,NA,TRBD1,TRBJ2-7,CATSTDRGGYEQYF,TGTGCCACCAGTACGGACAGGGGAGGATACGAGCAGTACTTC
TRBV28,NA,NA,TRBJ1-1,CASSSGDTEAFF,TGTGCCAGCAGTTCGGGGGACACTGAAGCTTTCTTT
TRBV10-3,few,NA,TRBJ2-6,CAIRPRDIRAGANVLTF,TGTGCCATCAGACCCCGAGATATACGGGCTGGGGCCAACGTCCTGACTTTC
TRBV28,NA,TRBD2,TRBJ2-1,CASSTPLAGVFNEQFF,TGTGCCAGCAGTACCCCCCTAGCGGGAGTATTCAATGAGCAGTTCTTC
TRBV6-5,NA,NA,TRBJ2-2,CASSILASNTGELFF,TGTGCCAGCTCTATTCTAGCGTCCAACACCGGGGAGCTGTTTTTT
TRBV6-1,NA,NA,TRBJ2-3,CASSEALGSLGTDTQYF,TGTGCCAGCAGTGAAGCGCTAGGGAGTCTGGGAACAGATACGCAGTATTTT
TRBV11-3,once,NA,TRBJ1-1,CASSLRLNTEAFF,TGTGCCAGCAGCTTACGGTTGAACACTGAAGCTTTCTTT
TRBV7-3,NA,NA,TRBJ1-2,CASSSDRSYGYTF,TGTGCCAGCAGCTCCGACAGGTCCTATGGCTACACCTTC
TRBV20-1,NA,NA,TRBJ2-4,CSAQQGNIQYF,TGCAGTGCCCAACAGGGTAACATTCAGTACTTC
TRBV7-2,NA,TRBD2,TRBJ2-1,CASSLVASGYIYNEQFF,TGTGCCAGCAGCTTAGTGGCTAGCGGTTATATTTACAATGAGCAGTTCTTC
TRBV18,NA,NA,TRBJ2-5,CASSPIRTGQETQYF,TGTGCCAGCTCACCCATTCGAACGGGGCAAGAGACCCAGTACTTC
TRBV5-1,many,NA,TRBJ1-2,CASRPGGEAGYTF,TGCGCCAGCCGGCCTGGGGGCGAAGCCGGCTACACCTTC
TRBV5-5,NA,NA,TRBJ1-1,CASSEGGRNTEAFF,TGTGCCAGCAGCGAGGGAGGTAGGAACACTGAAGCTTTCTTT
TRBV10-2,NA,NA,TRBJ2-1,CASRLDSYNEQFF,TGCGCCAGCAGGTTAGACTCCTACAATGAGCAGTTCTTC